This passage covers 24 T cell receptor beta chains from one sample sequenced in a study of blood T cell repertoires in COVID-19 (dated by TCRdb to the early 2020s). Libraries were constructed by the immunoSEQ multiplex PCR assay. TCRdb mirrors the immuneACCESS table, restricted to in-frame sequences. Some clones are absent from its copies; in checked studies, under half trace to an unresolved V gene, and the reason for the others is unknown. The sample data list 9,500 to 15,000 clones, and approximately 70% of these were observed just once. The ten largest make up 10% of the sample. Source material: peripheral blood. Receptors were obtained from a man in his fifties or sixties with COVID-19, enrolled during active disease.

This chain joins TRBV2 and TRBJ1-5, with unresolved D. Per the germline V gene, CDR1 is SNHLY and CDR2 is FYNNEI. Trimming removed 6 bases at V and 6 bases at J, with 21 bases between. This CDR3 contains 16 residues. CDR3 in amino acids: CASSPFSRGLGQPQHF. The CDR3 nucleotides read TGTGCCAGCAGCCCCTTCTCCCGGGGTTTGGGTCAGCCCCAGCATTTT.

This clone showed up just a few times. The chain combines TRBV15 with TRBJ2-1; 7 bases map to TRBD1. V gave up 5 bases and J gave up 7 bases; unmatched junction bases: 17. Germline values: CDR1 LNHNV, CDR2 YYDKDF (reference sequence). The CDR3 runs to 17 residues. The CDR3 loop is CATSPYPGQDQENEQFF. The CDR3 DNA follows: TGTGCCACCAGCCCTTACCCCGGACAGGATCAGGAGAATGAGCAGTTCTTC.

This chain connects TRBV3-1 (or the pseudogene TRBV3-2) to TRBJ2-1; perhaps TRBD2 as D (6 bases). The CDR3 is 19 residues long. Trimming cost V 4 bases and J 2 bases, with 24 bases left between them. CDR1 LGHDT and CDR2 YNNKEL come from the germline V gene (reference sequence). CDR3: CASSPQEGISGPTYNEQFF. The CDR3 nucleotides read TGTGCCAGCAGCCCTCAAGAAGGGATTAGCGGACCCACCTACAATGAGCAGTTCTTC.

The chain links TRBV4-1 to TRBJ2-3; TRBD2 matches 10 bases. The ends lost 1 base at V and 2 bases at J; junction bases unmatched: 18. The CDR3 runs 21 residues. CDR1 and CDR2 from the germline V gene are MGHRA and YSYEKL. The CDR3 loop is CASSQGAIGLAAPEYTDTQYF. The CDR3 DNA reads TGCGCCAGCAGCCAAGGGGCTATAGGACTAGCGGCCCCCGAATACACAGATACGCAGTATTTT.

The chain is built from TRBV27 and TRBJ1-2, with D perhaps TRBD1 (5 bases). The CDR3 is made up of 16 amino acids. The V and J ends lost 0 bases and 4 bases respectively, with 15 bases between them. Per the germline V gene, CDR1 is MNHEY and CDR2 is SMNVEV (reference sequence). The CDR3: CASSLSTASRFYGYTF. For the CDR3, the DNA is TGTGCCAGCAGTTTATCGACAGCCTCCCGCTTCTATGGCTACACCTTC.

V usage is TRBV27 and J usage is TRBJ2-7; 11 bases agree with TRBD1. This CDR3 spans 14 amino acids. After removal of 2 bases from V and 7 bases from J, the junction contained 4 bases not matched to a gene. CDR1 is MNHEY, CDR2 SMNVEV, per germline (reference sequence). In DNA form, the CDR3 reads TGTGCCAGCAGTTTAAGGACAGGGGGCGGTGAGCAGTACTTC. This translates into CASSLRTGGGEQYF.

This clone was seen only a few times. The chain has TRBV7-9 and TRBJ2-7; TRBD2 agrees at 7 bases. V lost 7 bases, J lost 0 bases, and 3 bases stayed unmatched. Germline V gives CDR1 SEHNR, CDR2 FQNEAQ (reference sequence). This CDR3 region has 13 residues. CDR3 nucleotide sequence: TGTGCCAGCACCCGGGGGGACTCCTACGAGCAGTACGTC. It codes for CASTRGDSYEQYV.

The chain joins TRBV13 to TRBJ2-6, with 9 positions matching TRBD1. V trimming: 10 bases; J trimming: 4 bases; junction bases outside the gene matches: 11. Germline assignment: CDR1 PRHDT and CDR2 FYEKMQ (reference sequence). CDR3 length equals 16 residues. Here the CDR3 DNA reads TGTGCCACCCCCGCACAGGGGGCTTACGGGGCCAACGTCCTGACTTTC. Translation gives CATPAQGAYGANVLTF.

The chain uses TRBV7-9 and TRBJ2-6, with unresolved D. V was clipped by 11 bases and J by 6 bases, with 14 bases between them. The CDR3 length is 13 residues. The germline V gene has CDR1 SEHNR and CDR2 FQNEAQ (reference sequence). CDR3 in DNA: TGTGCCGGGCGACCAATTTTGGCCAACGTCCTGACTTTC. It is translated as CAGRPILANVLTF.

The chain links TRBV7-8 to TRBJ2-3, with 14 bases fitting TRBD2. Germline V CDR1 and CDR2: SGHVS, FQNEAQ. Trimming cost V 3 bases and J 5 bases; bases outside gene matches: 4. CDR3 length: 16 amino acids. Written as DNA, the CDR3 is TGTGCCAGCAGCTTCCGACTAGCGGGAGGGGAAGATACGCAGTATTTT. Amino acids: CASSFRLAGGEDTQYF.

The chain employs TRBV2 and TRBJ2-1, with 7 positions matching TRBD1. V shed 4 bases and J 9 bases; nucleotides not matched to a gene: 6. The CDR3 consists of 13 residues. Germline assignment: CDR1 SNHLY and CDR2 FYNNEI. The CDR3 protein is CASSADRVFEQFF. The CDR3, as DNA: TGTGCCAGCAGTGCTGACAGGGTTTTTGAGCAGTTCTTC.

This clone was detected a few times. CDR3 amino acids: CASSDRTSWNNEQFF. Written as DNA, the CDR3 is TGTGCCAGCAGTGATCGGACTAGTTGGAACAATGAGCAGTTCTTC. J is TRBJ2-1 and V is TRBV6-1; TRBD2 aligns across 7 bases. CDR3 length equals 15 residues. V lost 3 bases and J lost 5; bases outside the gene matches: 7. The germline V gene has CDR1 MNHNS and CDR2 SASEGT.

A few counts support this clone. This chain links TRBV19 with TRBJ1-6; the match to TRBD1 covers 10 bases. The length of the CDR3 is 14 residues. The germline gives CDR1 LNHDA, CDR2 SQIVND (reference sequence). Trimming at V came to 8 bases and at J to 7 bases, leaving 5 bases not matched to a gene. This CDR3 reads CASSGQGWNSPLHF. CDR3 bases: TGTGCCAGTTCGGGACAGGGGTGGAATTCACCCCTCCACTTT.

For the CDR3, the DNA is TGCGCCAGCAGCGCATCCGGGACTAGCGGGAGGTTGAGTGAGCAGTTCTTC. Translated, it gives CASSASGTSGRLSEQFF. V is TRBV10-1 and J is TRBJ2-1, with 15 bases identical to TRBD2. Germline CDR1 is WNHNN and CDR2 is SYGVQD (reference sequence). This CDR3 is built from 17 residues. V lost 6 bases and J lost 9; bases outside the gene matches: 12.

V and J are TRBV28 and TRBJ2-7; tentative D call: TRBD1 (6 bases). Trimming removed 5 bases from V and 4 bases from J, with 6 bases in between. The CDR3 totals 11 residues. In germline, CDR1 is MDHEN, CDR2 SYDVKM. The CDR3 DNA reads TGTGCCAGCAGTAGGGGGTACGAGCAGTACGTC. It codes for CASSRGYEQYV.

Concerning this clone: Other DNA sequences in this sample translate to the same CDR3. This chain connects TRBV4-3 to TRBJ2-2, with 10 bases identical to TRBD1. Germline V CDR1 and CDR2: LGHNA, YSLEER. V lost 4 bases, J lost 8 bases, and 7 bases stayed unmatched. The length of the CDR3 is 15 residues. CDR3 in DNA: TGCGCCAGCAGCCCCATGACAGGGGGCGCTGGGGAGCTGTTTTTT. This translates into CASSPMTGGAGELFF.

This clone was counted between two and nine times. The chain recombines TRBV6-6 with TRBJ1-2, with 10 bases fitting TRBD1. This CDR3 region has 17 residues. With V trimmed by 5 bases and J by 0 bases, 9 bases remained unmatched. The germline V gene encodes CDR1 MNHNY and CDR2 SVGAGI (reference sequence). CDR3 sequence reads: CASSPGTGAQANYGYTF. The DNA of the CDR3 is TGTGCCAGCAGTCCCGGGACAGGGGCCCAAGCTAACTATGGCTACACCTTC.

The chain joins TRBV7-9 to TRBJ1-1, with D possibly being TRBD1 (5 bases). Germline-derived CDR1 and CDR2 are SEHNR and FQNEAQ (reference sequence). Trimming cost V 6 bases and J 0 bases, with 8 bases left between them. The CDR3 contains 13 residues. The CDR3 DNA sequence: TGTGCCAGCAGGCAGGGAATGAACACTGAAGCTTTCTTT. Translation gives CASRQGMNTEAFF.

The CDR3 sequence is CASSVTGTSGFYEQYV. CDR3 coding DNA: TGTGCCAGCAGTGTAACCGGGACTAGCGGTTTCTACGAGCAGTACGTC. The V and J genes are TRBV6-1 and TRBJ2-7, with TRBD2 matching 11 bases. Germline trimming cut 4 bases from V and 3 bases from J; bases unmatched to any gene: 8. The CDR3 is made up of 16 amino acids. Germline V lookup: CDR1 MNHNS, CDR2 SASEGT.

The V and J genes are TRBV28 and TRBJ1-1, with a tentative D call TRBD1 (5 bases). CDR3 length equals 17 residues. V dropped 1 base and J dropped 1 base, with 16 bases sitting between them. Germline-derived CDR1 and CDR2 are MDHEN and SYDVKM. CDR3 sequence: CASSLYPAGRGNTEAFF. The CDR3 nucleotides read TGTGCCAGCAGTTTATACCCGGCGGGGCGGGGGAACACTGAAGCTTTCTTT.

The chain links TRBV9 to TRBJ2-6; TRBD1 matches at 7 bases. Germline V lookup: CDR1 SGDLS, CDR2 YYNGEE. The V and J ends lost 3 bases and 0 bases, in that order; junction bases with no gene match: 9. The CDR3 is 18 residues long. This chain's CDR3 is CASSGGQERSSGANVLTF. CDR3 DNA: TGTGCCAGCAGCGGAGGACAGGAGCGCAGCTCTGGGGCCAACGTCCTGACTTTC.

The chain couples TRBV2 to TRBJ1-6; TRBD1 is a possible D gene (6 bases). The CDR3 has 14 amino acids. Trimming pared 5 bases from V and 8 bases from J, leaving 13 bases between. Germline CDR1 and CDR2: SNHLY and FYNNEI. The CDR3 here is CASSSRTADSPLHF. Written as DNA, the CDR3 is TGTGCCAGCAGTAGTCGGACAGCGGATTCACCCCTCCACTTT.

J is TRBJ2-7 and V is TRBV13, with D hard to call. This CDR3 is 15 amino acids long. V dropped 0 bases and J dropped 3 bases, with 12 bases sitting between them. CDR1 is PRHDT, CDR2 FYEKMQ, per germline (reference sequence). In DNA form, the CDR3 reads TGTGCCAGCAGCTTAGGCCGAGGCAGACTCTACGAGCAGTACTTC. Its protein is CASSLGRGRLYEQYF.

Written as DNA, the CDR3 is TGCGCCAGCAGCCAAGAAGGTGAGGGCGTCTACGAGCAGTACTTC. The encoded protein is CASSQEGEGVYEQYF. The chain is built from TRBV4-1 and TRBJ2-7; tentative D call: TRBD2 (5 bases). The CDR3 covers 15 residues. V lost 0 bases and J 3 bases, leaving 12 bases between the germline ends. Germline V gives CDR1 MGHRA, CDR2 YSYEKL.